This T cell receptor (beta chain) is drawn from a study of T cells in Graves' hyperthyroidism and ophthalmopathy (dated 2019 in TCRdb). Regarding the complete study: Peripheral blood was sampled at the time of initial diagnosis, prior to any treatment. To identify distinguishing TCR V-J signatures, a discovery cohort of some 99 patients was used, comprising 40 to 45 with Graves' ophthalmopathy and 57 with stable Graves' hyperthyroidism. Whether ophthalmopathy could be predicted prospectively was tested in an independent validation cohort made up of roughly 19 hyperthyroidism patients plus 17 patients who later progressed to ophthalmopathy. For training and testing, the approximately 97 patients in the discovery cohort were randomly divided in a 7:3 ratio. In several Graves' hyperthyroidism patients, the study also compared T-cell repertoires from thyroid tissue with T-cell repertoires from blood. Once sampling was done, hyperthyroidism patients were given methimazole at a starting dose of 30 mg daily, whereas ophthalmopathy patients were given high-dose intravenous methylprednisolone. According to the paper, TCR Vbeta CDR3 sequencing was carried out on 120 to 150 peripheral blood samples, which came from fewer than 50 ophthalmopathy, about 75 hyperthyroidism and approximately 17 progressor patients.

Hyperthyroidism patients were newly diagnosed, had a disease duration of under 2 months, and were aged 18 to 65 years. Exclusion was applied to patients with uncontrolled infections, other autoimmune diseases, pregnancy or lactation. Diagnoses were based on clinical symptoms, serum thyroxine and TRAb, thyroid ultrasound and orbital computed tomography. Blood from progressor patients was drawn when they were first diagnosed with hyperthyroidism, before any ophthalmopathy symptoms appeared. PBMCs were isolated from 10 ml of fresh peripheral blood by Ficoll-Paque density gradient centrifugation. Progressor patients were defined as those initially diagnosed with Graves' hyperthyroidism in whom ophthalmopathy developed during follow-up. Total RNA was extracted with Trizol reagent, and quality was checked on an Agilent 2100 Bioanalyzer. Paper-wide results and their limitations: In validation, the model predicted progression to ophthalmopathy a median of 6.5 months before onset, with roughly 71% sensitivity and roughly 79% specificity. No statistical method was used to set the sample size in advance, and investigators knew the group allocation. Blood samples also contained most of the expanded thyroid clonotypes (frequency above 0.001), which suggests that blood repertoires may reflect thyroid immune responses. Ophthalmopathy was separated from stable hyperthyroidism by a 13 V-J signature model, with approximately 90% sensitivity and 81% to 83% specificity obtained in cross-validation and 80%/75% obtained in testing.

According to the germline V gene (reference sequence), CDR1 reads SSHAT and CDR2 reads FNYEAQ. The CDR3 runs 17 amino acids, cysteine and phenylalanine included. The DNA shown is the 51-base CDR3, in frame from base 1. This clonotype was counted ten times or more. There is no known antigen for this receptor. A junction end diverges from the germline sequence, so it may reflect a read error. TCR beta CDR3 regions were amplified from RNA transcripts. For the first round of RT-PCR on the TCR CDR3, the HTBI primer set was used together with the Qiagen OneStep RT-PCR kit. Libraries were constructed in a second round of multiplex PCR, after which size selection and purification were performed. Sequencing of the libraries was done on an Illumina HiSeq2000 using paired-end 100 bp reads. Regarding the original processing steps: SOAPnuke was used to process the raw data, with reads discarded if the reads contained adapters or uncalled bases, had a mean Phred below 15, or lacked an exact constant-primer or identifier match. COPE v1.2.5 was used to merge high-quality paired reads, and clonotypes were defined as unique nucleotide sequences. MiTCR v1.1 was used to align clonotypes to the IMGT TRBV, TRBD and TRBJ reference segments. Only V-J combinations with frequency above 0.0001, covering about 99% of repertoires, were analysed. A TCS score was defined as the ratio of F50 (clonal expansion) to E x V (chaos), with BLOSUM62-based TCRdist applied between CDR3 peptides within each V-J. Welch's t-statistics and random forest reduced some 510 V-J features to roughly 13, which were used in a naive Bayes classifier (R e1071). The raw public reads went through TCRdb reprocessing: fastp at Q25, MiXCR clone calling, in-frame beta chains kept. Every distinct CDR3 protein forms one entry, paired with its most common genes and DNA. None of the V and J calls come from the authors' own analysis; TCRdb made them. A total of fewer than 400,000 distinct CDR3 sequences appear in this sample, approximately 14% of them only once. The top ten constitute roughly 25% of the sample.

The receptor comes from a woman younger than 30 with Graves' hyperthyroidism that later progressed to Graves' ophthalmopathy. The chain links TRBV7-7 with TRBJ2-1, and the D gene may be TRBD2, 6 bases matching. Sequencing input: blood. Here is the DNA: TGTGCTAGCAGCGGGCTCGGAGGGCGAGCCCCTTGGAATGAGCAGTTCTTC. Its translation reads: CASSGLGGRAPWNEQFF.